The next 26 T cell receptor beta chains were all read from a single sample in a study of blood T cell repertoires in COVID-19. Sequencing used immunoSEQ multiplex PCR; TCRdb keeps in-frame clones, though not all of them. The repertoire includes more than 150,000 clones, around 84% of them detected once, and around 14% sits in the top ten. Source material: peripheral blood. The source is a man aged 25-45 years with active or convalescent COVID-19.

This chain connects TRBV10-3 to TRBJ1-1; 9 bases are shared with TRBD1. Germline V gene sequence: CDR1 ENHRY, CDR2 SYGVKD. CDR3 size: 15 residues. Trimming took 6 bases from V and 8 from J; bases not matched to a gene: 13. CDR3 coding DNA: TGTGCCATCAGCCAAGCCAAGACAGGGGGGACGGAAGCTTTCTTT. It codes for CAISQAKTGGTEAFF.

The chain is built from TRBV6-2 or TRBV6-3 and TRBJ1-1, with 8 bases identical to TRBD1. The CDR3 runs 13 residues. V was pared by 6 bases and J by 8 bases, with 8 bases of the junction left unmatched. CDR1 and CDR2 from the germline V gene are MNHEY and SVGEGT. CDR3 nucleotides: TGTGCCAGCAGCCGACAGGGGTTTAGAGAAGCTTTCTTT. Its translation is CASSRQGFREAFF.

V and J are TRBV6-5 and TRBJ1-1; 7 nucleotides agree with TRBD1. Germline V gene lookup returns CDR1 MNHEY and CDR2 SVGAGI. The V gene end was trimmed by 7 bases and the J gene end by 3 bases; junction bases not matched to a gene: 8. The CDR3 spans 14 residues. The CDR3 is CASKTTGRHTEAFF. The CDR3 DNA sequence: TGTGCCAGCAAGACGACAGGGAGACACACTGAAGCTTTCTTT.

Remarks on this clone: At the DNA level, this CDR3 is encoded by other sequences in the same sample as well. The rearrangement uses TRBV30 and TRBJ2-5, with D possibly matching TRBD1 (6 bases). V was trimmed by 0 bases and J by 2 bases, leaving 7 bases between them. Germline V gene lookup returns CDR1 GTSNPN and CDR2 SVGIG (reference sequence). CDR3 length: 13 residues. Here the CDR3 DNA reads TGTGCCTGGAGTGTCACAGGGCAAGAGACCCAGTACTTC. Translated, it gives CAWSVTGQETQYF.

This clone was found a few times. This sequence joins TRBV4-3 and TRBJ2-2, with 13 bases aligning to TRBD2. Germline V lookup: CDR1 LGHNA, CDR2 YSLEER. The CDR3 runs 17 residues. The trim removed 3 bases at V and 3 bases at J, leaving 4 bases unmatched. As DNA, the CDR3 is TGCGCCAGCAGCCAGCTACTAGCGGGAGGGCACACCGGGGAGCTGTTTTTT. Encoded protein: CASSQLLAGGHTGELFF.

Note on this clone: Different DNA sequences within this sample yield the same CDR3. The rearrangement joins TRBV6-5 to TRBJ1-1; D possibly corresponds to TRBD1 (6 bases). Germline V gene data show CDR1 as MNHEY and CDR2 as SVGAGI. CDR3 size: 15 residues. Trimming cost V 0 bases and J 0 bases, with 8 bases left between them. CDR3 in DNA: TGTGCCAGCAGTTACTCCGGGGACATGAACACTGAAGCTTTCTTT. Amino acids: CASSYSGDMNTEAFF.

This chain uses TRBV5-1 with TRBJ2-7; D is perhaps TRBD2 (6 bases). Germline loops: CDR1 SGHRS, CDR2 YFSETQ. V was shortened by 0 bases and J by 1 base, with 17 bases between the two germline ends. The CDR3 sequence is 17 residues long. CDR3 loop: CASSLGARSRGSYEQYF. The CDR3 coding sequence is TGCGCCAGCAGCTTGGGGGCGCGCTCGCGGGGATCCTACGAGCAGTACTTC.

To note about this clone: At the DNA level, this CDR3 is encoded by other sequences in the same sample as well. CDR3 sequence: CASSLDRSNSPLHF. The CDR3 region has the DNA TGTGCCAGCAGCTTGGACAGGAGCAATTCACCCCTCCACTTT. The chain carries TRBV5-4 and TRBJ1-6; TRBD1 might be the D (5 bases). Germline V CDR1 and CDR2: SGHNT, YYREEE (reference sequence). CDR3 size: 14 residues. Deletions cut 0 bases from V and 7 bases from J, with 8 bases between.

The gene calls are TRBV19 and TRBJ1-5; tentative D call: TRBD1 (5 bases). Germline V CDR1 and CDR2: LNHDA, SQIVND (reference sequence). The CDR3 has 13 residues. With 6 bases removed from V and 5 bases from J, the gap between germline ends came to 11 bases. CDR3 bases: TGTGCCAGTAGCTTGTCGGGGGATCAGCCCCAGCATTTT. It translates to CASSLSGDQPQHF.

This chain links TRBV14 with TRBJ2-7, with D perhaps TRBD2 (5 bases). This CDR3 has 15 residues. Germline V lookup: CDR1 SGHDN, CDR2 FVKESK. Trimming stripped 0 bases from V and 6 bases from J, with 15 bases between. CDR3 sequence reads: CASSQDSRGLGEQYF. CDR3 DNA: TGTGCCAGCAGCCAAGATTCTCGGGGTCTGGGCGAGCAGTACTTC. Filled out from reference TRBV14 and TRBJ2-7, the complete variable domain reads EAGVTQFPSHSVIEKGQTVTLRCDPISGHDNLYWYRRVMGKEIKFLLHFVKESKQDESGMPNNRFLAERTGGTYSTLKVQPAELEDSGVYFCASSQDSRGLGEQYFGPGTRLTVT.

The rearrangement joins TRBV29-1 to TRBJ1-2; 8 nucleotides align to TRBD1. Per germline, CDR1 SQVTM and CDR2 ANQGSEA. The trim removed 7 bases at V and 4 bases at J, leaving 5 bases unmatched. This CDR3 is 12 amino acids long. CDR3 nucleotides: TGCAGCGGGTCGACAGGGGCCTATGGCTACACCTTC. It encodes CSGSTGAYGYTF.

Comment on this clone: Germline is not matched at one junction end, which may reflect a read error. CDR3 loop: CAWSALTGTSGLSF. The CDR3 nucleotides read TGTGCCTGGAGTGCATTAACCGGGACATCGGGTCTCTCCTTC. This chain connects TRBV30 to TRBJ1-2; perhaps TRBD1 as D (6 bases). From germline, CDR1 is GTSNPN and CDR2 SVGIG (reference sequence). This CDR3 has 14 amino acids.

This clone was seen a single time. V usage is TRBV6-4 and J usage is TRBJ2-2; the match to TRBD1 covers 10 bases. The CDR3 has 15 amino acids. V lost 2 bases and J lost 3; bases outside the gene matches: 0. CDR1 and CDR2 (germline): MRHNA, SNTAGT. This chain's CDR3 is CASSDGTGDTGELFF. The CDR3 coding sequence is TGTGCCAGCAGTGACGGGACAGGGGACACCGGGGAGCTGTTTTTT.

The chain combines TRBV14 with TRBJ1-1, with 8 bases aligning to TRBD1. The CDR3 contains 16 residues. Germline trimming cut 1 base from V and 4 bases from J; bases unmatched to any gene: 8. CDR1 is SGHDN and CDR2 is FVKESK in the germline V gene. This CDR3 reads CASSQALIQGGTEAFF. In DNA, the CDR3 is TGTGCCAGCAGCCAAGCTCTCATACAGGGGGGCACTGAAGCTTTCTTT.

This chain links TRBV6-4 with TRBJ2-1; TRBD2 matches at 7 bases. Germline V gene sequence: CDR1 MRHNA, CDR2 SNTAGT. The junction had 7 bases not matched to a gene; V was cut back by 0 bases and J by 8 bases. The CDR3 has 15 residues. CDR3 sequence (DNA): TGTGCCAGCAGTGACTCGCCCGCTAGCGGAGATGAGCAGTTCTTC. Residues: CASSDSPASGDEQFF.

The chain uses TRBV30 and TRBJ1-4; no reliable D call. Trimming left V 3 bases short and J 8 bases short, with 13 bases between. The CDR3 loop spans 13 amino acids. Germline V gene data show CDR1 as GTSNPN and CDR2 as SVGIG (reference sequence). CDR3 DNA sequence: TGTGCCTGGAGGTGGGGAGCCGAAGAAAAACTGTTTTTT. It yields the protein CAWRWGAEEKLFF.

This clone was detected ten times or more. The chain recombines TRBV29-1 with TRBJ1-1; D is ambiguous. Per germline, CDR1 SQVTM and CDR2 ANQGSEA. There are 13 residues in the CDR3. V lost 7 bases and J 4 bases, leaving 16 bases between the germline ends. CDR3 region: CSAGRSEGTEAFF. The CDR3 bases are TGCAGCGCCGGGAGAAGTGAGGGCACTGAAGCTTTCTTT.

This clone was found many times. The chain couples TRBV2 to TRBJ1-2; TRBD1 matches at 7 bases. The J segment lost 12 bases and the V segment lost 3 bases, leaving 4 bases of the junction unmatched. Germline-derived CDR1 and CDR2 are SNHLY and FYNNEI. The CDR3 has 11 residues. The CDR3 loop is CASSDTDRNTF. CDR3 coding DNA: TGTGCCAGCAGTGACACGGACAGGAACACCTTC.

The rearrangement joins TRBV29-1 to TRBJ2-7; 7 bases match TRBD1. Trimming removed 5 bases from V and 1 base from J; junction bases left unmatched: 5. Germline assignment: CDR1 SQVTM and CDR2 ANQGSEA. The CDR3 length is 13 residues. Written as DNA, the CDR3 is TGCAGCGTTACACAGGGGAGATCCTACGAGCAGTACTTC. It codes for CSVTQGRSYEQYF.

This clone was found once. V is TRBV23-1 and J is TRBJ2-7; tentative D call: TRBD2 (6 bases). TRBV23-1 falls under the ORF class, with uncertain function. CDR3 length: 13 residues. Trimming left V 10 bases short and J 4 bases short, with 17 bases between. The CDR3 DNA sequence: TGCGCCACCCCGCGGGGACCCCGTTACGAGCAGTACGTC. It encodes CATPRGPRYEQYV.

The chain couples TRBV4-3 to TRBJ2-3; 9 bases map to TRBD1. Germline CDR1 LGHNA, CDR2 YSLEER. V gave up 0 bases and J gave up 10 bases; unmatched junction bases: 11. The CDR3 consists of 16 residues. CDR3 region: CASSQDSGQGFASQYF. CDR3 coding DNA: TGCGCCAGCAGCCAAGATTCCGGACAGGGGTTTGCGTCGCAGTATTTT.

The V and J genes are TRBV18 and TRBJ2-7; D might be TRBD2 (5 bases). V lost 3 bases, J lost 3 bases, and 12 bases lay in between. The CDR3 covers 14 residues. In germline, CDR1 is KGHSH, CDR2 LQKENI. The CDR3 DNA reads as TGTGCCAGCTCACCCGTCGAGGACTTCTACGAGCAGTACGTC. Its protein is CASSPVEDFYEQYV.

V gene TRBV5-1 combines with J gene TRBJ1-1; 7 nucleotides line up with TRBD1. The CDR3 sequence is 15 residues long. From germline, CDR1 is SGHRS and CDR2 YFSETQ. Losses at the gene ends were 0 bases for V and 2 bases for J; bases not matched to a gene: 4. The CDR3 sequence is CASSLGQGPNTEAFF. DNA for the CDR3: TGCGCCAGCAGCTTGGGACAGGGTCCAAACACTGAAGCTTTCTTT.

This clone was observed a handful of times. Within the sample, other DNA sequences also encode this same CDR3. V usage is TRBV12-3 or TRBV12-4 and J usage is TRBJ1-1; D perhaps matches TRBD1 (5 bases). V was clipped by 3 bases and J by 4 bases, with 9 bases between them. CDR3 length equals 13 residues. The CDR3 DNA follows: TGTGCCAGCAGTTTTGGGGGGGGCACTGAAGCTTTCTTT. It specifies CASSFGGGTEAFF.

This clone was detected a few times. The rearrangement joins TRBV7-2 to TRBJ2-7; D unresolved. Germline values: CDR1 SGHTA, CDR2 FQGNSA. V shed 5 bases and J shed 2 bases, with 13 bases lying between them. This CDR3 comprises 14 residues. The CDR3 DNA follows: TGTGCCAGCAGCCTCACTACTGTAGCCTACGAGCAGTACGTC. Its translation: CASSLTTVAYEQYV.

This sequence joins TRBV28 and TRBJ1-1, with 10 bases that match TRBD1. Germline CDR1 reads MDHEN; CDR2 reads SYDVKM. V lost 4 bases, J lost 3 bases, and 8 bases stayed unmatched. The CDR3 has 16 residues. Here the CDR3 DNA reads TGTGCCAGCAGTTCTATCGGACAGGGGGGGGACACTGAAGCTTTCTTT. It translates to CASSSIGQGGDTEAFF.